A single sample gave rise to the 2 T cell receptor beta chains below, sequenced in a study of T cells in Graves' hyperthyroidism and ophthalmopathy (dated by TCRdb to about 2019). The library relied on multiplex PCR. The sequencing machine was an Illumina HiSeq 2000. TCR beta CDR3 regions were amplified from RNA transcripts. The TCR CDR3 was subjected to a first round of RT-PCR using the HTBI primer set and the Qiagen OneStep RT-PCR kit. The public reads were run again by TCRdb, first through fastp at Q25 and then through MiXCR, and only productive beta chains were kept. Here each entry gathers all rows of one CDR3 protein and keeps the most common genes and DNA. Present in this sample are roughly 500,000 distinct CDR3 sequences, 40% to 55% of which were seen just once. In total, the top ten clones hold about 45% of the sample. The material sequenced was peripheral blood or thyroid tissue (not recorded which). The receptors stem from an adult woman with Graves' disease, either hyperthyroidism or ophthalmopathy (not recorded which).

This clonotype was recorded a few times. The V and J genes are TRBV5-4 and TRBJ2-5, with D maybe TRBD2 (6 bases). V was pared by 7 bases and J by 2 bases, with 18 bases between. The CDR3 has 15 amino acids. Germline V gene lookup returns CDR1 SGHNT and CDR2 YYREEE (reference sequence). Here the CDR3 DNA reads TGTGCCAGCGGACCGGGACTGGGAAAACAAGAGACCCAGTACTTC. Translating it yields CASGPGLGKQETQYF.

There are many counts of this clonotype. V is TRBV14 and J is TRBJ1-2; D possibly corresponds to TRBD1 (5 bases). Germline CDR1 SGHDN, CDR2 FVKESK. The CDR3 contains 13 residues. Trimming removed 1 base at V and 4 bases at J, with 7 bases between. CDR3 protein: CASSQGQGYGYTF. As DNA, the CDR3 is TGTGCCAGCAGCCAAGGGCAGGGCTATGGCTACACCTTC.